This T cell receptor (beta chain) was documented in a study of post-analysis software for immune sequencing data. Whole-study context: Clinical courses comprised relapsing-remitting, secondary progressive and progressive-relapsing multiple sclerosis. Study-level points and caveats: The normalized Chao1 diversity of multiple sclerosis patients was significantly lower than that of controls. F-measure co-clustering was strong for batch-matched samples. TRBV5-6, TRBV5-1 and TRBV20-1 were among 4 or 5 TRBV segments more frequent in patients than controls.

Included in the TCR beta cDNA libraries were unique molecular identifiers. The authors obtained 500,000 to 600,000 cDNA molecules from approximately 1 to 10 million T cells. In TCRdb, the PCR reads were re-called with MiXCR into one record per CDR3 protein. Of about 680,000 distinct CDR3 sequences listed, around 64% are singletons. The CDR3 length is 13 residues. Trimming removed 0 bases at V and 3 bases at J, with 8 bases between. Germline CDR1 reads SQVTM; CDR2 reads ANQGSEA. This clonotype has a handful of counts. Antigen specificity is unknown. J is TRBJ1-2 and V is TRBV29-1; unclear D gene. The sequence came from a girl aged 2-10 years with multiple sclerosis. Sequenced material: blood. This CDR3 reads CSVEESVYYGYTF. DNA of the CDR3: TGCAGCGTTGAAGAAAGCGTATACTATGGCTACACCTTC.